This T cell receptor beta chain comes out of a study of T-cell reconstitution after alpha-beta-depleted transplantation in children. The CDR3 is 18 amino acids. Trimming cost V 0 bases and J 6 bases; bases outside gene matches: 11. Germline CDR1 is SGDLS and CDR2 is YYNGEE. General study findings and limits: T-cell counts and diversity at one year following transplant were attributed mainly to newly produced T cells.

Library preparation (for TCRbeta) was performed with unique molecular identifiers. TCRdb re-analysed the PCR reads in MiXCR, keeping a single row per CDR3 protein. Among hundreds of thousands of distinct CDR3 sequences, about 12% were seen once, and the ten largest hold 0.79%. This clonotype was counted many times. Its antigen is as yet unknown. This material consisted of PBMCs, taken before TCRalphabeta/CD19-depleted stem cell transplant. The receptor was isolated from a girl between 2 and 10 years old with congenital amegakaryocytic thrombocytopenia, due to receive a stem cell transplant. This chain uses TRBV9 with TRBJ2-1, with TRBD2 matching 11 bases. This chain's CDR3 is CASSVAMSGTSGRNEQFF. CDR3 nucleotides: TGTGCCAGCAGCGTAGCGATGTCGGGGACTAGCGGACGCAATGAGCAGTTCTTC.